The clone carrying this TCR beta chain was picked up a small number of times. The data stem from a study of identical twins. TCRdb re-called the 5' RACE reads through MiXCR, storing one row per CDR3 protein. The sample has approximately 1.8 million distinct CDR3 sequences; more than 30% are singletons. This CDR3 spans 18 amino acids. The germline V gene has CDR1 SGHTA and CDR2 FQGNSA. Unmatched junction bases numbered 6, after V lost 0 bases and J lost 4 bases. The receptor comes from a newborn girl in good health. The chain combines TRBV7-2 with TRBJ2-1, with 13 nucleotides matching TRBD2. Sample: cord blood. The CDR3 sequence: CASSLAYGLAGVYNEQFF. As DNA, the CDR3 is TGTGCCAGCAGCTTAGCGTACGGACTAGCGGGAGTTTACAATGAGCAGTTCTTC.